The clone carrying this T cell receptor beta chain was picked up a small number of times. Antigen specificity is unknown. These data belong to a study of response to subunit inactivated influenza vaccine. Findings and caveats of the study: After each seasonal influenza vaccination, few new T cells are recruited, the authors suggested.

Per the germline V gene, CDR1 is ENHRY and CDR2 is SYGVKD. Trimming pared 4 bases from V and 2 bases from J, leaving 3 bases between. The length of the CDR3 is 11 residues. TCRdb redid the calling of the RT-PCR reads with MiXCR, one entry per CDR3 protein. This table has approximately 170,000 distinct CDR3 sequences, approximately 15% appearing once. Source: CD8+ T cells sorted from PBMCs, taken approximately 5 days after vaccination. The receptor was derived from a man aged 50-59 years who received an inactivated influenza vaccine. The V call is TRBV10-3, the J call TRBJ2-7; D gene unclear. The CDR3 DNA follows: TGTGCCATCAGTGCCGCCTACGAGCAGTACTTC. Its protein product is CAISAAYEQYF.